What follows are 23 T cell receptor beta chains derived from one specimen sequenced in a study of blood T cell repertoires in COVID-19. The assay was immunoSEQ multiplex PCR, and TCRdb's table has in-frame clones only and misses some. The sample contains about 400,000 clones, roughly 90% of which appear only once. The sequencing input was peripheral blood. These receptors all come from a man aged 35-49 years with acute or convalescent COVID-19.

This clone was seen repeatedly, ten times or more. The chain's CDR3 is CASSQDRSGGLTYEQYF. CDR3 in DNA: TGCGCCAGCAGCCAAGATCGTTCCGGGGGGCTAACCTACGAGCAGTACTTC. The chain uses TRBV4-1 and TRBJ2-7, with D tentatively TRBD2 (7 bases). The length of the CDR3 is 17 residues. CDR1 is MGHRA, CDR2 YSYEKL, per germline. V lost 0 bases to trimming and J lost 2 bases, with 17 bases between them.

The chain carries TRBV28 and TRBJ2-7, with TRBD1 matching over 7 bases. Germline trimming cut 6 bases from V and 3 bases from J; bases unmatched to any gene: 11. CDR1 and CDR2 (germline): MDHEN, SYDVKM. The CDR3 has 15 amino acids. The CDR3 loop reads CASSFDRDGVYEQYF. CDR3 DNA: TGTGCCAGCAGCTTTGACAGGGATGGGGTCTACGAGCAGTACTTC.

The CDR3 DNA sequence: TGTGCCTGGAGTCGGACAGGGGGCGGTACGAACACCGGGGAGCTGTTTTTT. Translation gives CAWSRTGGGTNTGELFF. The chain carries TRBV30 and TRBJ2-2; TRBD1 matches 11 bases. From germline, CDR1 is GTSNPN and CDR2 SVGIG (reference sequence). The CDR3 has 17 residues. J was trimmed by 0 bases and V by 2 bases; bases with no gene match: 5.

V is TRBV7-3 and J is TRBJ2-5; no definite D call. Trimming took 2 bases from V and 4 from J, leaving 8 bases between them. The CDR3 extends over 13 amino acids. Germline CDR1 and CDR2: SGHTA and FQGTGA. Here the CDR3 reads CASSLQPGETQYF. The DNA for the CDR3 is TGTGCCAGCAGCTTACAACCGGGAGAGACCCAGTACTTC.

The chain is built from TRBV30 and TRBJ2-1; TRBD1 agrees at 8 bases. The junction had 6 bases not matched to a gene; V was cut back by 8 bases and J by 3 bases. The CDR3 extends over 13 amino acids. Germline CDR1 reads GTSNPN; CDR2 reads SVGIG (reference sequence). The CDR3 reads CAVTGTGYNEQFF. Written as DNA, the CDR3 is TGTGCCGTCACCGGGACAGGCTACAATGAGCAGTTCTTC.

The chain combines TRBV2 with TRBJ2-1; 11 nucleotides agree with TRBD2. The CDR3 consists of 15 residues. Germline V gene lookup returns CDR1 SNHLY and CDR2 FYNNEI. The junction had 4 bases not matched to a gene; V was cut back by 2 bases and J by 7 bases. CDR3 sequence (DNA): TGTGCCAGCAGTGAACTAGCGGGAGGATGGAATGAGCAGTTCTTC. Translating gives CASSELAGGWNEQFF.

CDR3 residues: CASSFPRGAPVVKTQYF. The CDR3 DNA follows: TGTGCCAGCAGCTTTCCTCGGGGGGCGCCGGTGGTTAAGACCCAGTACTTC. The rearrangement joins TRBV5-6 to TRBJ2-5; perhaps TRBD2 as D (7 bases). The V end was cut by 2 bases, the J end by 6 bases, with 23 bases between. This CDR3 comprises 17 residues. CDR1 and CDR2 from the germline V gene are SGHDT and YYEEEE.

This clone was picked up one time. The V call is TRBV4-1, the J call TRBJ2-1; the match to TRBD2 covers 8 bases. In germline, CDR1 is MGHRA, CDR2 YSYEKL. Trimming cost V 4 bases and J 6 bases; bases outside gene matches: 14. This CDR3 comprises 17 residues. The CDR3 DNA follows: TGCGCCAGCAGCCCGAATGGGGGACTAGGAAATCTCAATGAGCAGTTCTTC. Translated: CASSPNGGLGNLNEQFF.

The rearrangement links TRBV5-1 to TRBJ1-1; D gene uncertain. The CDR3 has 13 amino acids. Trimming stripped 2 bases from V and 5 bases from J, with 10 bases between. Germline V lookup: CDR1 SGHRS, CDR2 YFSETQ. The CDR3 is CASSLSRRTEAFF. The CDR3 DNA reads TGCGCCAGCAGCTTATCCCGGAGGACTGAAGCTTTCTTT.

The chain employs TRBV29-1 and TRBJ1-5, with unresolved D. The CDR3 runs 15 residues. Germline lookup yields CDR1 SQVTM and CDR2 ANQGSEA. V was cut by 5 bases and J by 4 bases, with 18 bases left in between. CDR3 in amino acids: CSVKDRDVGNQPQHF. CDR3 bases: TGCAGCGTTAAGGACCGGGATGTTGGGAATCAGCCCCAGCATTTT.

This chain connects TRBV7-9 to TRBJ1-6; D gene uncertain. With 3 bases removed from V and 7 bases from J, the gap between germline ends came to 4 bases. The CDR3 spans 12 residues. CDR1 and CDR2 (germline): SEHNR, FQNEAQ (reference sequence). Here the CDR3 DNA reads TGTGCCAGCAGCTTCCCGAATTCACCCCTCCACTTT. It specifies CASSFPNSPLHF.

The rearrangement joins TRBV6-5 to TRBJ2-7, with D maybe TRBD1 (5 bases). The germline CDR1 and CDR2 sequences are MNHEY and SVGAGI. The CDR3 sequence is 12 residues long. Trimming cost V 6 bases and J 1 base, with 7 bases left between them. This chain's CDR3 is CASRDISYEQYF. The CDR3 region has the DNA TGTGCCAGCAGGGACATTTCCTACGAGCAGTACTTC.

This clone appeared once. V gene TRBV2 combines with J gene TRBJ1-6; D gene ambiguous. The CDR3 is 12 residues long. Trimming shortened V by 7 bases and J by 10 bases, and 11 bases separated the two germline ends. Per germline, CDR1 SNHLY and CDR2 FYNNEI. CDR3 region: CASNRRESPLHF. CDR3 sequence (DNA): TGTGCCAGCAATCGGCGGGAGTCACCCCTCCACTTT.

V usage is TRBV5-4 and J usage is TRBJ1-1, with D tentatively TRBD1 (5 bases). V lost 4 bases and J 2 bases, leaving 9 bases between the germline ends. CDR1 is SGHNT, CDR2 YYREEE, per germline (reference sequence). The CDR3 is made up of 13 amino acids. This CDR3 reads CASSTDINTEAFF. CDR3 bases: TGTGCCAGCAGCACGGACATTAACACTGAAGCTTTCTTT.

V is TRBV6-1 and J is TRBJ2-1, with TRBD2 as a possible D gene (6 bases). In germline, CDR1 is MNHNS, CDR2 SASEGT. This CDR3 spans 16 amino acids. The ends were cut back, 2 bases at V and 6 bases at J, with 17 bases in the middle. CDR3 sequence reads: CASSETIGAGGNEQFF. CDR3 sequence (DNA): TGTGCCAGCAGTGAAACTATAGGGGCCGGGGGCAATGAGCAGTTCTTC.

The chain combines TRBV19 with TRBJ1-2; possible D gene TRBD1, 5 bases. The CDR3 contains 15 residues. Trimming removed 6 bases from V and 0 bases from J, with 14 bases in between. Germline V CDR1 and CDR2: LNHDA, SQIVND (reference sequence). For the CDR3, the DNA is TGTGCCAGTAGAGGGCCGGGGGAAGCTAACTATGGCTACACCTTC. Translating it yields CASRGPGEANYGYTF.

There are a few counts of this clone. The rearrangement uses TRBV9 and TRBJ2-7, with 14 bases identical to TRBD2. V gave up 0 bases and J gave up 4 bases; unmatched junction bases: 9. The CDR3 totals 18 residues. Germline V gene lookup returns CDR1 SGDLS and CDR2 YYNGEE. CDR3 residues: CASSVAATSGREGYEQYF. CDR3 DNA sequence: TGTGCCAGCAGCGTAGCTGCGACTAGCGGGAGGGAAGGTTACGAGCAGTACTTC.

The CDR3 is CASSTADTQYF. The CDR3 coding sequence is TGTGCCAGCAGCACGGCAGATACGCAGTATTTT. V and J are TRBV5-6 and TRBJ2-3; no firm D call. Trimming took off 4 bases at V and 4 bases at J, with 4 bases between the two ends. Germline CDR1 is SGHDT and CDR2 is YYEEEE. The CDR3 length is 11 residues.

The rearrangement links TRBV10-2 to TRBJ2-7; 8 bases agree with TRBD1. J was trimmed by 3 bases and V by 7 bases; bases with no gene match: 11. Germline V gene sequence: CDR1 WSHSY, CDR2 SAAADI. This CDR3 is 15 amino acids long. CDR3 sequence reads: CASTDRGKYFYEQYF. CDR3 DNA: TGCGCCAGCACCGACAGGGGAAAATACTTCTACGAGCAGTACTTC.

This clone was counted a single time. J is TRBJ1-5 and V is TRBV19; 7 bases line up with TRBD1. Germline V gene data show CDR1 as LNHDA and CDR2 as SQIVND (reference sequence). V gave up 10 bases and J gave up 3 bases; unmatched junction bases: 9. This CDR3 is 14 amino acids long. CDR3 region: CAISRGTDNQPQHF. As DNA, the CDR3 is TGTGCCATCTCTAGGGGGACAGACAATCAGCCCCAGCATTTT.

The chain employs TRBV4-2 and TRBJ2-7; 9 nucleotides align to TRBD2. CDR1 LGHNA and CDR2 YNFKEQ come from the germline V gene. V lost 4 bases and J lost 4; bases outside the gene matches: 8. This CDR3 is built from 15 residues. CDR3 in amino acids: CASSPGTSNSYEQYF. The CDR3 DNA is TGTGCCAGCAGCCCCGGGACTAGCAATTCTTACGAGCAGTACTTC.

J is TRBJ1-2 and V is TRBV7-9; possibly TRBD1 for D (5 bases). The CDR3 totals 12 residues. V was trimmed by 8 bases and J by 1 base, leaving 8 bases between them. The germline V gene has CDR1 SEHNR and CDR2 FQNEAQ (reference sequence). The CDR3 loop is CASWGGNYGYTF. The CDR3 nucleotides read TGTGCCAGCTGGGGGGGTAACTATGGCTACACCTTC.

This clone was seen a single time. This chain uses TRBV19 with TRBJ2-5; D uncertain. The CDR3 runs to 17 residues. The V end lost 1 base, the J end lost 0 bases, and 15 bases lay between the germline ends. Germline V CDR1 and CDR2: LNHDA, SQIVND (reference sequence). Written as DNA, the CDR3 is TGTGCCAGTAGTATAGGTTGGCTGGGCAGCTACCAAGAGACCCAGTACTTC. It is translated as CASSIGWLGSYQETQYF.